This TCR beta chain derives from a study of T cell responses to AZD1222 COVID-19 vaccine. Libraries were prepared by immunoSEQ multiplex PCR; TCRdb keeps only in-frame clonotypes and omits some of them. The sample gives about 130,000 clones, roughly nine tenths of which show up once; about 9.9% is in the top ten. This clone was counted a single time. Between the trimmed V and J ends, which lost 4 bases and 7 bases, there was a span of 19 bases. Germline-derived CDR1 and CDR2 are SGHTA and FQGNSA. The CDR3 contains 15 residues. The material was peripheral blood, obtained 28 days after the second AZD1222 dose. The rearrangement links TRBV7-2 to TRBJ2-5; perhaps D is TRBD1 or TRBD2 (5 bases each). The TCR was taken from an adult who received the AZD1222 COVID-19 vaccine. CDR3 bases: TGTGCCAGCAGCTCCTCCGCCGGGGCCCGACGGACCCAGTACTTC. This sequence encodes CASSSSAGARRTQYF.